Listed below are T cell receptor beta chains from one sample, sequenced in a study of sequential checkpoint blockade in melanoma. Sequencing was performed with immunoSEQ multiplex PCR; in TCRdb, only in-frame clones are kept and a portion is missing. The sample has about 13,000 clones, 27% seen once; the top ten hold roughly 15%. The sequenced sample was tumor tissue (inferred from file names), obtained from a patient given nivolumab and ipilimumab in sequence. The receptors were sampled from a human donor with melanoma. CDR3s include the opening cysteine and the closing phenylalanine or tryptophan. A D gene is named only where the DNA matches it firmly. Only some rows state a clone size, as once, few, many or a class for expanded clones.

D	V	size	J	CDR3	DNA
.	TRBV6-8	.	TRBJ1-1	CASSYSVRGMYLRTEAFF	TGTGCCAGCAGTTACTCGGTGAGGGGAATGTACTTGAGGACTGAAGCTTTCTTT
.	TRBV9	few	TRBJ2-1	CASSATLSSYNEQFF	TGTGCCAGCAGCGCGACCCTAAGCTCCTACAATGAGCAGTTCTTC
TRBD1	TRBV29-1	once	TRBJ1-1	CSVLTGVGTEAFF	TGCAGCGTTCTGACAGGGGTGGGCACTGAAGCTTTCTTT
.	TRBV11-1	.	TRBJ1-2	CASSLSIMDTGGYTF	TGTGCCAGCAGCCTAAGTATTATGGACACGGGGGGCTACACCTTC
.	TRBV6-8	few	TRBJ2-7	CASTKGGSQTYEQYF	TGTGCCAGCACCAAAGGGGGGTCCCAGACCTACGAGCAGTACTTC
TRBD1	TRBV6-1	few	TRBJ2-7	CASSEGTGGYEQYF	TGTGCCAGCAGTGAAGGGACAGGGGGCTACGAGCAGTACTTC
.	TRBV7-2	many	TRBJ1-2	CASSLGEAYGYTF	TGTGCCAGCAGCTTAGGGGAGGCCTATGGCTACACCTTC
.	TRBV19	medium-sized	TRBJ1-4	CASSGQATNEKLFF	TGTGCCAGTAGCGGACAAGCAACTAATGAAAAACTGTTTTTT
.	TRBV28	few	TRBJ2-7	CASSFQGAHEQYF	TGTGCCAGCAGTTTTCAGGGTGCCCACGAGCAGTACTTC
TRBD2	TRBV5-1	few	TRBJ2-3	CASSLRLAGGRDTQYF	TGCGCCAGCAGCCTACGACTAGCGGGAGGGCGAGATACGCAGTATTTT
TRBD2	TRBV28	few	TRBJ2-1	CASSFLLAGTYNEQFF	TGTGCCAGCAGTTTCCTACTAGCGGGAACCTACAATGAGCAGTTCTTC
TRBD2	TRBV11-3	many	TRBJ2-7	CASSLVLAGGTYEQYF	TGTGCCAGCAGCTTAGTACTAGCGGGAGGCACCTACGAGCAGTACTTC
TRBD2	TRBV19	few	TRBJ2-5	CASSTRLAGWQETQYF	TGTGCCAGTAGTACAAGACTAGCGGGATGGCAAGAGACCCAGTACTTC
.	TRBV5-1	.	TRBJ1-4	CASSGGRTGEKLFF	TGCGCCAGCAGCGGGGGGAGGACGGGTGAAAAACTGTTTTTT
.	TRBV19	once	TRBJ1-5	CASSIFVGVSNQPQHF	TGTGCCAGTAGTATTTTTGTTGGGGTGAGCAATCAGCCCCAGCATTTT
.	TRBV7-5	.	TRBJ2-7	CASSSRREVPYEQYF	TGTGCCAGCAGCTCCCGACGGGAGGTCCCATACGAGCAGTACTTC
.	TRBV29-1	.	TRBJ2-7	CSVDGRRGSYEQYF	TGCAGCGTTGACGGCAGGAGGGGGTCCTACGAGCAGTACTTC
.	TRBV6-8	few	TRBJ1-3	CASSYARENTIYF	TGTGCCAGCAGTTATGCGCGGGAAAACACCATATATTTT
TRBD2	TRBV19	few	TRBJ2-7	CASSVLAGETYEQYF	TGTGCCAGTAGTGTTCTAGCGGGGGAAACCTACGAGCAGTACTTC
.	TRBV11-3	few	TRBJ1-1	CASSLSGGLTEAFF	TGTGCCAGCAGCTTGTCCGGGGGGCTTACTGAAGCTTTCTTT
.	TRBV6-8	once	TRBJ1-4	CASSSGVGGFNEKLFF	TGTGCCAGCAGCTCTGGGGTGGGGGGGTTCAACGAAAAACTGTTTTTT
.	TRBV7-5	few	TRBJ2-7	CASSLDPTVYEQYF	TGTGCCAGCAGCTTAGATCCGACAGTCTACGAGCAGTACTTC
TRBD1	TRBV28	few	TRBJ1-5	CASSSRDREDQPQHF	TGTGCCAGCAGTTCTCGGGACAGGGAAGATCAGCCCCAGCATTTT
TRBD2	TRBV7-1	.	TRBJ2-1	CASSVSGIGYNEQFF	TGTGCCAGCAGCGTTAGCGGGATAGGTTACAATGAGCAGTTCTTC
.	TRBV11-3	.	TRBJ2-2	CASRLRGGSGELFF	TGTGCCAGCAGACTAAGAGGGGGTTCCGGGGAGCTGTTTTTT
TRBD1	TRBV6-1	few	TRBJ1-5	CASSEAGRGREYQPQHF	TGTGCCAGCAGTGAAGCGGGCAGGGGGCGAGAGTACCAGCCCCAGCATTTT
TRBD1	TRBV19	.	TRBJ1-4	CASRAGGSEKLFF	TGTGCCAGTCGGGCAGGGGGAAGTGAAAAACTGTTTTTT
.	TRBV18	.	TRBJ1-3	CASSPDADSGNTIYF	TGTGCCAGCTCGCCGGACGCAGACTCTGGAAACACCATATATTTT
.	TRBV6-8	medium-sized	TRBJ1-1	CASSLGGRAEAFF	TGTGCCAGCAGTTTGGGGGGGAGGGCTGAAGCTTTCTTT
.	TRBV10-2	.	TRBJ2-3	CASSDPGTDTQYF	TGCGCCAGCAGTGATCCGGGAACAGATACGCAGTATTTT
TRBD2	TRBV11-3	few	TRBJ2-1	CASSSRTSGTSYNEQFF	TGTGCCAGCAGCTCCCGGACTAGCGGTACCTCCTACAATGAGCAGTTCTTC
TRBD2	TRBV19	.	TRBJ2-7	CASSPPGGRSSSYEQYF	TGTGCCAGTAGTCCTCCTGGCGGGAGGTCCAGCTCCTACGAGCAGTACTTC
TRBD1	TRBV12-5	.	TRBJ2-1	CASTPEGGANEQFF	TGTGCCAGCACTCCCGAAGGGGGCGCCAATGAGCAGTTCTTC
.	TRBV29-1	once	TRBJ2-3	CSVEGTGQGGSGISSTDTQYF	TGCAGCGTTGAAGGGACTGGACAGGGAGGTAGCGGGATATCTAGCACAGATACGCAGTATTTT
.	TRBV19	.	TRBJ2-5	CASSEGLTGTQYF	TGTGCCAGTAGCGAGGGGTTGACCGGGACCCAGTACTTC
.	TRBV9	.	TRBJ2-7	CASSVGTTPGEQYF	TGTGCCAGCAGCGTCGGAACTACGCCTGGCGAGCAGTACTTC
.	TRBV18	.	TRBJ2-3	CASSLGGDPTDTQYF	TGTGCCAGCTCACTAGGAGGGGATCCCACAGATACGCAGTATTTT
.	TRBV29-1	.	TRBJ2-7	CSVVEGGTRRSYEQYF	TGCAGCGTTGTTGAGGGTGGGACACGGCGTTCCTACGAGCAGTACTTC
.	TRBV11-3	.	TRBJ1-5	CASSGGTLNQPQHF	TGTGCCAGCAGCGGGGGGACCCTAAATCAGCCCCAGCATTTT
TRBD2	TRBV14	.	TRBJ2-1	CASSQGSGRAGNEQFF	TGTGCCAGCAGCCAGGGGAGCGGGAGAGCGGGTAATGAGCAGTTCTTC
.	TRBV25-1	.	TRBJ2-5	CASSDLQGVEETQYF	TGTGCCAGCAGTGACCTTCAGGGTGTGGAAGAGACCCAGTACTTC
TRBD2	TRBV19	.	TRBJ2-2	CASSYKREASNTGELFF	TGTGCCAGTAGTTACAAGCGGGAGGCCTCGAACACCGGGGAGCTGTTTTTT
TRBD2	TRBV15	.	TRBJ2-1	CATSRGRTSGAFSYNEQFF	TGTGCCACCAGCAGGGGTAGGACTAGCGGGGCTTTCTCCTACAATGAGCAGTTCTTC
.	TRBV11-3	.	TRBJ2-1	CASSLGQIQGNEQFF	TGTGCCAGCAGCCTCGGACAGATCCAGGGGAATGAGCAGTTCTTC
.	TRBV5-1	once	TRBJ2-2	CASSLESAGTGELFF	TGCGCCAGCAGCTTGGAGTCGGCCGGCACCGGGGAGCTGTTTTTT
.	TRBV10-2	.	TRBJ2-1	CASSERRNEQFF	TGCGCCAGCAGTGAGCGGAGGAATGAGCAGTTCTTC
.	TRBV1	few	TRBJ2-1	CASSHGPSYYNEQFF	TGCGCCAGCAGCCACGGGCCATCATACTACAATGAGCAGTTCTTC
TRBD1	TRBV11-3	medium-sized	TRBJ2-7	CASSPRDRGYEQYF	TGTGCCAGCAGCCCCCGGGACAGGGGCTACGAGCAGTACTTC
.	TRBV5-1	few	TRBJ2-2	CASSPHEGQVPTGELFF	TGCGCCAGCAGCCCCCACGAGGGGCAGGTTCCCACCGGGGAGCTGTTTTTT
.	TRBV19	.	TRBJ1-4	CASSTTGRATNEKLFF	TGTGCCAGTAGTACCACTGGACGGGCAACTAATGAAAAACTGTTTTTT
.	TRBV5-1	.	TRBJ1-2	CASSPGDTNYGYTF	TGCGCCAGCAGCCCGGGGGACACCAACTATGGCTACACCTTC
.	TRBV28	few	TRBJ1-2	CASSLWPVDYGYTF	TGTGCCAGCAGTTTATGGCCGGTAGACTATGGCTACACCTTC
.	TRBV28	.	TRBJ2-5	CASTMGGDAETQYF	TGTGCCAGCACAATGGGGGGCGATGCGGAGACCCAGTACTTC
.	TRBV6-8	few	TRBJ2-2	CASSYDKLGNVGELFF	TGTGCCAGCAGTTACGATAAGTTGGGGAACGTCGGGGAGCTGTTTTTT
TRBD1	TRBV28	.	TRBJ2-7	CASSLLRDRGSYEQYF	TGTGCCAGCAGTTTATTACGGGACAGGGGGTCATACGAGCAGTACTTC
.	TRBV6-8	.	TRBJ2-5	CATTSSYGGIEETQYF	TGTGCCACGACCTCCTCTTATGGGGGCATCGAGGAGACCCAGTACTTC